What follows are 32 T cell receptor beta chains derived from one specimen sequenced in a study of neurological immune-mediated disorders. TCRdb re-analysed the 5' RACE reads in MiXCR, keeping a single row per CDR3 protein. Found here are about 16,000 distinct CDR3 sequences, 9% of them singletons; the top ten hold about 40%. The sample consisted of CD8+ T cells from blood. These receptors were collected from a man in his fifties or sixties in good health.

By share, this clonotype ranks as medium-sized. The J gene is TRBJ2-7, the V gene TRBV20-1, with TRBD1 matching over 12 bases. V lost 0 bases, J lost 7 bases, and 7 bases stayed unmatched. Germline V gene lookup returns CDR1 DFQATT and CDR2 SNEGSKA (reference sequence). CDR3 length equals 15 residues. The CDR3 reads CSARDGGTGGREQYF. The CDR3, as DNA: TGCAGTGCTAGAGATGGCGGGACAGGGGGCAGGGAGCAGTACTTC.

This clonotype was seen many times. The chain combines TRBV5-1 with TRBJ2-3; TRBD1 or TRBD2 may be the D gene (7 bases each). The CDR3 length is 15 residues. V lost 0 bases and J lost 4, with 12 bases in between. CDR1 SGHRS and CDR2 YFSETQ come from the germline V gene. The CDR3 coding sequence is TGCGCCAGCAGCTTGGGACAGGGAGGGGCAGATACGCAGTATTTT. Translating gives CASSLGQGGADTQYF.

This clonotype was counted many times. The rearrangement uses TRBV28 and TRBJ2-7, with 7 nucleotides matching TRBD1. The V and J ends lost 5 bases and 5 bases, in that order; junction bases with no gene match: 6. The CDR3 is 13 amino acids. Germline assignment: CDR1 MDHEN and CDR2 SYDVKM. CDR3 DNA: TGTGCCAGCAGTCAGGGGACAGTCGACGAGCAGTACTTC. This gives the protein CASSQGTVDEQYF. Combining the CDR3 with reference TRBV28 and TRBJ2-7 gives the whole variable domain DVKVTQSSRYLVKRTGEKVFLECVQDMDHENMFWYRQDPGLGLRLIYFSYDVKMKEKGDIPEGYSVSREKKERFSLILESASTNQTSMYLCASSQGTVDEQYFGPGTRLTVT.

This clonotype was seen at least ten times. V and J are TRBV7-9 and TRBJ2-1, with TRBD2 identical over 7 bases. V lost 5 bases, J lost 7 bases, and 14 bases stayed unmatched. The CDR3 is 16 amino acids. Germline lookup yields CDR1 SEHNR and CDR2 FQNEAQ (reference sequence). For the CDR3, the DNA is TGTGCCAGCAGCCAACCCCTGAGGGAGGGGTCGAATGAGCAGTTCTTC. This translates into CASSQPLREGSNEQFF.

As DNA, the CDR3 is TGCAGTGCTAGAGGAACTAGCGGCTCCTACAATGAGCAGTTCTTC. It codes for CSARGTSGSYNEQFF. The chain couples TRBV20-1 to TRBJ2-1; the match to TRBD2 covers 8 bases. This CDR3 spans 15 amino acids. The germline gives CDR1 DFQATT, CDR2 SNEGSKA (reference sequence). The ends lost 1 base at V and 0 bases at J; junction bases unmatched: 2.

The CDR3 DNA is TGTGCCAGCAGCTGGGCGGGAGAGGAGACCCAGTACTTC. The encoded protein is CASSWAGEETQYF. V usage is TRBV7-9 and J usage is TRBJ2-5, with 7 positions matching TRBD2. With V trimmed by 4 bases and J by 5 bases, 4 bases remained unmatched. CDR3 length: 13 residues. Germline V lookup: CDR1 SEHNR, CDR2 FQNEAQ (reference sequence). Supplemented by reference TRBV7-9 and TRBJ2-5, the full variable domain reads DTGVSQNPRHKITKRGQNVTFRCDPISEHNRLYWYRQTLGQGPEFLTYFQNEAQLEKSRLLSDRFSAERPKGSFSTLEIQRTEQGDSAMYLCASSWAGEETQYFGPGTRLLVL.

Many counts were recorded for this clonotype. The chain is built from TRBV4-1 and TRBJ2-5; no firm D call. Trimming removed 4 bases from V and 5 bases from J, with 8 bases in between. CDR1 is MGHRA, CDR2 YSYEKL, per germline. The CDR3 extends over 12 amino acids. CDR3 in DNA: TGCGCCAGCAGCCTTCACGGGGAGACCCAGTACTTC. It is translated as CASSLHGETQYF.

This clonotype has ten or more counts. The CDR3 DNA sequence: TGCGCCAGCAGCCCTCCTCCGGAGGCCTCCTACAATGAGCAGTTCTTC. Residues: CASSPPPEASYNEQFF. The chain links TRBV4-1 to TRBJ2-1, with D possibly being TRBD2 (5 bases). Germline CDR1 and CDR2: MGHRA and YSYEKL. Between the trimmed V and J ends, which lost 4 bases and 0 bases, there was a span of 13 bases. The CDR3 contains 16 residues.

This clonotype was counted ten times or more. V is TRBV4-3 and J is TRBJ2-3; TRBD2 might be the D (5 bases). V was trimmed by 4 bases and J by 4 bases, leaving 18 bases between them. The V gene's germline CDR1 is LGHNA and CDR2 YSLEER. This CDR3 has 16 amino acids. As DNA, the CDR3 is TGCGCCAGCAGCCCTACCCCGCGGGTGGGGTCAGATACGCAGTATTTT. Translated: CASSPTPRVGSDTQYF.

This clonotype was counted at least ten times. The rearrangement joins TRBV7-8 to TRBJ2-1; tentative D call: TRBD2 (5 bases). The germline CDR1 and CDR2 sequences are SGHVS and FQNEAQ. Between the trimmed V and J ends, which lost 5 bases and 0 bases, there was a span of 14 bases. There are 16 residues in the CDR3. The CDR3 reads CASSPSIGSSYNEQFF. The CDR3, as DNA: TGTGCCAGCAGCCCGTCTATTGGGAGCTCCTACAATGAGCAGTTCTTC.

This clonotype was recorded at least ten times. The CDR3 here is CASSLAGADTGELFF. The DNA for the CDR3 is TGTGCCAGCAGCTTGGCGGGAGCGGACACCGGGGAGCTGTTTTTT. The chain recombines TRBV5-4 with TRBJ2-2; TRBD2 might be the D (6 bases). Germline V gene sequence: CDR1 SGHNT, CDR2 YYREEE (reference sequence). The CDR3 runs to 15 residues. The V end was cut by 0 bases, the J end by 3 bases, with 9 bases between.

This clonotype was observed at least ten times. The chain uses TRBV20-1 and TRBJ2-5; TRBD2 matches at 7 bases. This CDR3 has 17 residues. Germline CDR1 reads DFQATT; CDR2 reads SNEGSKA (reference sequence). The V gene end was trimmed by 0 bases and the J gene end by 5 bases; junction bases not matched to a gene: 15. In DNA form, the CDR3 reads TGCAGTGCTAGAGATCGCCCGGGACTAATCTTCCTTGAGACCCAGTACTTC. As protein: CSARDRPGLIFLETQYF.

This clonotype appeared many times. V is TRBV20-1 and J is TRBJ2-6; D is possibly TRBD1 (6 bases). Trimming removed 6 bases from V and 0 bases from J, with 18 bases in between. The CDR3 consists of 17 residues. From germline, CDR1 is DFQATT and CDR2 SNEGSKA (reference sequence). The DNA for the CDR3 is TGCAGTGCCTTAGACCTGACAGGCTACTCTGGGGCCAACGTCCTGACTTTC. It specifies CSALDLTGYSGANVLTF.

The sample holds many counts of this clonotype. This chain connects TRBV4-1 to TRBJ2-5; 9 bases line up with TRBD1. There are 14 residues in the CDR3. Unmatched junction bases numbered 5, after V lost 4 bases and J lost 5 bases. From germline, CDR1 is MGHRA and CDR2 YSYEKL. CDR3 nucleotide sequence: TGCGCCAGCAGCCTAAACAGGGGGCTGGAGACCCAGTACTTC. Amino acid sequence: CASSLNRGLETQYF.

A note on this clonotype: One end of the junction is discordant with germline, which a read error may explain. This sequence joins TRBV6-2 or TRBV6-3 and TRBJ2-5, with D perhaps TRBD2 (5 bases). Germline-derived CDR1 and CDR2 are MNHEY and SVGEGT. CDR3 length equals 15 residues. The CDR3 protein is CASSHSITPGETQYF. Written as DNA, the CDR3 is TGTGCCAGCAGTCACTCCATCACTCCTGGGGAGACACAGTACTTC.

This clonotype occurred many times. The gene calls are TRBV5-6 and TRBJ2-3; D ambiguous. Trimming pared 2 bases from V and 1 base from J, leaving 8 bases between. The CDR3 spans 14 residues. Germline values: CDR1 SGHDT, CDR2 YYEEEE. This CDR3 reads CASSFSRRTDTQYF. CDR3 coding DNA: TGTGCCAGCAGCTTTTCCAGGCGCACAGATACGCAGTATTTT.

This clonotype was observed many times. The CDR3 DNA reads TGCAGCGTCGAATCAGGGGTTTTTATCAATGAGCAGTTCTTC. This gives the protein CSVESGVFINEQFF. This sequence joins TRBV29-1 and TRBJ2-1, with a tentative D call TRBD1 (6 bases). Trimming removed 6 bases from V and 6 bases from J, with 18 bases in between. Germline V gives CDR1 SQVTM, CDR2 ANQGSEA. The CDR3 loop spans 14 amino acids.

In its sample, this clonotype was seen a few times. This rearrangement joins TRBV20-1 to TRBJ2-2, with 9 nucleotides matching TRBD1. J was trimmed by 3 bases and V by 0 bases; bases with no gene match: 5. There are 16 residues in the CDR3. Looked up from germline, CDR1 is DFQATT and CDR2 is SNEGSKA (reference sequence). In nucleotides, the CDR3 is TGCAGTGCTAGAGACCCGGGACAGGGCGACACCGGGGAGCTGTTTTTT. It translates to CSARDPGQGDTGELFF.

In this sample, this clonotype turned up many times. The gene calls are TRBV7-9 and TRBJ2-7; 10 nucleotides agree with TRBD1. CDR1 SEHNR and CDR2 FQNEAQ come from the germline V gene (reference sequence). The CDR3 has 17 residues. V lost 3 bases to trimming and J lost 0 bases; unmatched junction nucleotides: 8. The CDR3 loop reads CASSFPSGDRGSYEQYF. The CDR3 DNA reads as TGTGCCAGCAGCTTCCCTTCGGGGGACAGGGGCTCCTACGAGCAGTACTTC.

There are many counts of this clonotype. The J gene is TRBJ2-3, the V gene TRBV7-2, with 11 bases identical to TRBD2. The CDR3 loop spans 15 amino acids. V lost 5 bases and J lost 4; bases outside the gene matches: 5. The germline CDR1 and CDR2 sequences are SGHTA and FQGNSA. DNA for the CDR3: TGTGCCAGCAGCGTACTAGCGGGAGAGGCAGATACGCAGTATTTT. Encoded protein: CASSVLAGEADTQYF.

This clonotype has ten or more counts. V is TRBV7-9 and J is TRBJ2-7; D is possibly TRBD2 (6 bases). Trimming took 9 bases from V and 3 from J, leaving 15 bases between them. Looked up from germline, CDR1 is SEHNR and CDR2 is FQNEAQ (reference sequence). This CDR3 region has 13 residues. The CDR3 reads CASVAVADYEQYF. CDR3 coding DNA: TGTGCCAGTGTAGCGGTTGCGGACTACGAGCAGTACTTC.

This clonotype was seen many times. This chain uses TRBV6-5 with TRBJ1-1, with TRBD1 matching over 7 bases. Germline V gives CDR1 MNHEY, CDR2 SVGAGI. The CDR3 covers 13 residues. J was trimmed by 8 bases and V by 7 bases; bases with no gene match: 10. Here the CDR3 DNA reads TGTGCCAGCATCGGCCCGGGACAGCTAGAAGCTTTCTTT. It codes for CASIGPGQLEAFF.

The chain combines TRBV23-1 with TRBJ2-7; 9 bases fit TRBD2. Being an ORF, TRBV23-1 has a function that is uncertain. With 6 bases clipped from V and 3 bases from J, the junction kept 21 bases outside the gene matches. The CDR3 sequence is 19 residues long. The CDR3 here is CASSLPRGGGERMSYEQYF. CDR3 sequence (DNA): TGCGCCAGCAGCCTTCCTAGGGGCGGGGGGGAGAGGATGAGCTACGAGCAGTACTTC.

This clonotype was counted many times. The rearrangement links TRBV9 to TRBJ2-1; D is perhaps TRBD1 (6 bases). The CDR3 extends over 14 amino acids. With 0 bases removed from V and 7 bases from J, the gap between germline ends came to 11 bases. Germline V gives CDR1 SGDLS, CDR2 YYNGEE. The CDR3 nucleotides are TGTGCCAGCAGCGTAGAGGGAAGGGGGAATGAGCAGTTCTTC. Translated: CASSVEGRGNEQFF.

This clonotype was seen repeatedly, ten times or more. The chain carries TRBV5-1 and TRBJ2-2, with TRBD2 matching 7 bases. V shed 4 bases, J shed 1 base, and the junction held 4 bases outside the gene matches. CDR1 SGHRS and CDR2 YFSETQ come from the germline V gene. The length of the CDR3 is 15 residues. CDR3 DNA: TGCGCCAGCAGCGTCCCGGGAGGGAACACCGGGGAGCTGTTTTTT. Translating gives CASSVPGGNTGELFF.

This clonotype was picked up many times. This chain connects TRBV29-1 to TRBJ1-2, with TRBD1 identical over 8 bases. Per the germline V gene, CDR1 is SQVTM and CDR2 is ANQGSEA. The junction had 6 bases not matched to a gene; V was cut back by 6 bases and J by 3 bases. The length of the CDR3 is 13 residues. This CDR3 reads CSVTGGRDYGYTF. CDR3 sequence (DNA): TGCAGCGTCACAGGGGGTAGGGACTATGGCTACACCTTC. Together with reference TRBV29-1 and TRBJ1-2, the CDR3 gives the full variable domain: SAVISQKPSRDICQRGTSLTIQCQVDSQVTMMFWYRQQPGQSLTLIATANQGSEATYESGFVIDKFPISRPNLTFSTLTVSNMSPEDSSIYLCSVTGGRDYGYTFGSGTRLTVV.

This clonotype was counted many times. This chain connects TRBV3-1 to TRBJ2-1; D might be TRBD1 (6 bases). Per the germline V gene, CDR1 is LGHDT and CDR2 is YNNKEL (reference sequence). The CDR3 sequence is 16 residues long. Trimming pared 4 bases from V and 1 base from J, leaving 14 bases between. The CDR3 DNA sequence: TGTGCCAGCAGCCTCCAGGGGTTCGATTCCTACAATGAGCAGTTCTTC. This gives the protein CASSLQGFDSYNEQFF.

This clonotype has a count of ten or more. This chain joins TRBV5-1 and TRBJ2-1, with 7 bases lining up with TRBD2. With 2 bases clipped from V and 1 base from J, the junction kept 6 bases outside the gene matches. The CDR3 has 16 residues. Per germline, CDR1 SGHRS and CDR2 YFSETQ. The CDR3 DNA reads TGCGCCAGCAGCTTCTCCGCGGGACTATCCTACAATGAGCAGTTCTTC. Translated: CASSFSAGLSYNEQFF.

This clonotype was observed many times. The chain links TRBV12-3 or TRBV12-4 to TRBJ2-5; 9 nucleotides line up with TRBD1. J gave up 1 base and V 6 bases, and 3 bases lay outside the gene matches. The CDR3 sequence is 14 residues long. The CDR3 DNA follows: TGTGCCAGCAGACTGACAGGGGGCCAAGAGACCCAGTACTTC. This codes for CASRLTGGQETQYF.

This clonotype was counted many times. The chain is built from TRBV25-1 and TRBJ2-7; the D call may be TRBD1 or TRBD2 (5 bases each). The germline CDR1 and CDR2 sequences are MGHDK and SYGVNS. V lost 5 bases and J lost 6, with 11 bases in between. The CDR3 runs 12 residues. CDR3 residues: CASSLVGVEQYF. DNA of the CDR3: TGTGCCAGCAGTTTAGTGGGGGTCGAGCAGTACTTC.

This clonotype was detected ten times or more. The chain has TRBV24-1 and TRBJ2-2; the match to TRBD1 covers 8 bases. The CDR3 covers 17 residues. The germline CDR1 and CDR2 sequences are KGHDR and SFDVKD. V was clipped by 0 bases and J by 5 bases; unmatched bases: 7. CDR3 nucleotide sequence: TGTGCCACCAGTGATTTGGACAGGGGAAGAGGGACCGGGGAGCTGTTTTTT. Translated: CATSDLDRGRGTGELFF.

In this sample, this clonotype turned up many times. The CDR3 coding sequence is TGTGCCATCAGTACCGGGACTAGCGGGAGCCCTTCGGGAGAGACCCAGTACTTC. The encoded protein is CAISTGTSGSPSGETQYF. The chain is built from TRBV10-3 and TRBJ2-5; TRBD2 agrees at 14 bases. Germline CDR1 is ENHRY and CDR2 is SYGVKD. The CDR3 covers 18 residues. V gave up 5 bases and J gave up 4 bases; unmatched junction bases: 12.